Shown below are 5 T cell receptor beta chains from a single sample sequenced in a study of cytomegalovirus exposure and HLA in healthy donors (dated by TCRdb to 2016 to 2017). Libraries were constructed by the immunoSEQ multiplex PCR assay. For the multiplex PCR, a mixture combining 60 forward primers for TCR Vbeta segments and 13 reverse primers for TCR Jbeta segments was used. The clones in this table, taken by TCRdb from immuneACCESS, are in-frame only. Not every clone is retained; where verified, under half of the shortfall comes from an unresolved V gene, and the cause of the rest is unknown. The table for this sample shows about 200,000 clones. The ten most abundant clones make up around 1.1% of the sample. The specimen was PBMCs. These TCRs come from a girl aged 2 to 10 in good health and CMV-seropositive.

This rearrangement joins TRBV20-1 to TRBJ2-2; unclear D gene. This CDR3 has 11 amino acids. The germline V and J ends were trimmed by 4 bases and 2 bases, with 2 bases remaining between them. In germline, CDR1 is DFQATT, CDR2 SNEGSKA (reference sequence). The CDR3 here is CSATNTGELFF. The CDR3 bases are TGCAGTGCTACTAACACCGGGGAGCTGTTTTTT.

This chain joins TRBV7-9 and TRBJ2-7; 14 bases map to TRBD2. This CDR3 has 16 residues. The V gene end was trimmed by 4 bases and the J gene end by 4 bases; junction bases not matched to a gene: 6. Germline V gene lookup returns CDR1 SEHNR and CDR2 FQNEAQ (reference sequence). Here the CDR3 reads CASSSGTSGSLYEQYF. The CDR3 DNA sequence: TGTGCCAGCAGCTCAGGGACTAGCGGGAGCCTATACGAGCAGTACTTC.

V and J are TRBV27 and TRBJ1-3, with D tentatively TRBD1 (5 bases). Trimming shortened V by 3 bases and J by 1 base, and 10 bases separated the two germline ends. The CDR3 is made up of 15 amino acids. CDR1 and CDR2 from the germline V gene are MNHEY and SMNVEV (reference sequence). The CDR3 DNA follows: TGTGCCAGCAGTTTTACAGGCTCGTCTGGAAACACCATATATTTT. It codes for CASSFTGSSGNTIYF.

The chain employs TRBV6-1 and TRBJ2-7; D not certain. CDR1 and CDR2 (germline): MNHNS, SASEGT. CDR3 length equals 11 residues. Trimming pared 7 bases from V and 2 bases from J, leaving 6 bases between. The CDR3 loop is CASNFAYEQYF. The CDR3 nucleotides read TGTGCCAGCAACTTTGCCTACGAGCAGTACTTC.

This rearrangement joins TRBV6-5 to TRBJ2-7, with no clear D. The length of the CDR3 is 15 residues. Trimming cost V 0 bases and J 0 bases, with 9 bases left between them. Per the germline V gene, CDR1 is MNHEY and CDR2 is SVGAGI. The CDR3 coding sequence is TGTGCCAGCAGTTACTCCTCTGACTCCTCCTACGAGCAGTACTTC. Translation: CASSYSSDSSYEQYF.